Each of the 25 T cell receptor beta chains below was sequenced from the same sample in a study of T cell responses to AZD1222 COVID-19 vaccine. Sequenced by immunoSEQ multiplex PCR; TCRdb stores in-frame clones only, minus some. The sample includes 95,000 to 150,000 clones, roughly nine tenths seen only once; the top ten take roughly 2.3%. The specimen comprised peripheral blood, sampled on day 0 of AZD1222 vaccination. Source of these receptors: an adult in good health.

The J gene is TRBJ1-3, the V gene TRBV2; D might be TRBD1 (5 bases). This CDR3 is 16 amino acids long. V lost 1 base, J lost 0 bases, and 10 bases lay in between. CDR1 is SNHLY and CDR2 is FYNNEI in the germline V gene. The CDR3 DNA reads TGTGCCAGCAGTGAAGTGAGGGGACCCTCTGGAAACACCATATATTTT. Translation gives CASSEVRGPSGNTIYF.

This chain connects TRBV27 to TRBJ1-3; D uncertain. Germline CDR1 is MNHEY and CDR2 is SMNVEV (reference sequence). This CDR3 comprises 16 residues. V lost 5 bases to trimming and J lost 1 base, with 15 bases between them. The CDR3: CASSPSMEVSGNTIYF. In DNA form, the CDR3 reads TGTGCCAGCAGTCCAAGCATGGAGGTATCTGGAAACACCATATATTTT.

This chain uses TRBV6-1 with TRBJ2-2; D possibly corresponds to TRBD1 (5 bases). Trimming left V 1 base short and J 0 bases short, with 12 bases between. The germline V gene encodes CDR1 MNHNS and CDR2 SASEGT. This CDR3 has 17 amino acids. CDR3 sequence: CASSEDVGASNTGELFF. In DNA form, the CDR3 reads TGTGCCAGCAGTGAAGATGTAGGGGCCTCGAACACCGGGGAGCTGTTTTTT.

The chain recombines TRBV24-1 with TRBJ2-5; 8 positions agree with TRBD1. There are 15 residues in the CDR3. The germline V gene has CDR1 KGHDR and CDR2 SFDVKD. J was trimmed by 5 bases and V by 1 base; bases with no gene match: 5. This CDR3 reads CATSDFGTGDETQYF. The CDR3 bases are TGTGCCACCAGTGATTTTGGGACAGGAGATGAGACCCAGTACTTC.

The CDR3 region is CASSRFGGSQVNTEAFF. The CDR3 coding sequence is TGTGCCAGCAGCCGATTTGGGGGTTCCCAAGTGAACACTGAAGCTTTCTTT. The rearrangement uses TRBV7-8 and TRBJ1-1; tentatively, D is TRBD1 (5 bases). Germline V lookup: CDR1 SGHVS, CDR2 FQNEAQ. The length of the CDR3 is 17 residues. The germline V and J ends were trimmed by 5 bases and 0 bases, with 19 bases remaining between them.

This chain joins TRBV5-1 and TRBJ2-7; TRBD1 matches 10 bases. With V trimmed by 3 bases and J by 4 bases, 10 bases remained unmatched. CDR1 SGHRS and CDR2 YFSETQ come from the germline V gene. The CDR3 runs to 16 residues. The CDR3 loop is CASSSRTGGSPYEQYF. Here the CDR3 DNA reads TGCGCCAGCAGCTCCAGGACAGGGGGGTCCCCTTACGAGCAGTACTTC.

CDR3 loop: CATSGQVVDSPLHF. The CDR3 DNA reads TGTGCCACCTCGGGACAGGTTGTCGATTCACCCCTCCACTTT. V and J are TRBV10-3 and TRBJ1-6; TRBD1 agrees at 8 bases. CDR3 length: 14 residues. Germline-derived CDR1 and CDR2 are ENHRY and SYGVKD. The junction had 10 bases not matched to a gene; V was cut back by 10 bases and J by 8 bases.

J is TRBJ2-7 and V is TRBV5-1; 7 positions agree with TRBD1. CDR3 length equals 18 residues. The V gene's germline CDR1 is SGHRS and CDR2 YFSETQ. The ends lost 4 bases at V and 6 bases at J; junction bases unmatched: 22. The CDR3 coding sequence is TGCGCCAGCAGCCCCTTACCTAATCGACAGGGCCCCCCGCGCGAGCAGTACTTC. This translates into CASSPLPNRQGPPREQYF.

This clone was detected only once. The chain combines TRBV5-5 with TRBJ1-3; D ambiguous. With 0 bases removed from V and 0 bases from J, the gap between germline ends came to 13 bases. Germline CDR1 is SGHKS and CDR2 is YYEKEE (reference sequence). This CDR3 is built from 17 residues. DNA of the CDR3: TGTGCCAGCAGCTTGGTCCCCGCCGGGTTCTCTGGAAACACCATATATTTT. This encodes CASSLVPAGFSGNTIYF.

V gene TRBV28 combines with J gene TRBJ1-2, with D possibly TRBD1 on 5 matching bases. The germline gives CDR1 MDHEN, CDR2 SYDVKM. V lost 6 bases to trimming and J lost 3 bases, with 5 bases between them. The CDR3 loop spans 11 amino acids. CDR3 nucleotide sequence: TGTGCCAGCAGACAGGACTATGGCTACACCTTC. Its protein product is CASRQDYGYTF.

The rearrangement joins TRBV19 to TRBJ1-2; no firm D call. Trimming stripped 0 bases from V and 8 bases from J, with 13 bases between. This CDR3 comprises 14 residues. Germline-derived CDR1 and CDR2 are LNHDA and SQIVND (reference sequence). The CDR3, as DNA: TGTGCCAGTAGTATAGAGGATATTGGTACCGGCTACACCTTC. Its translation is CASSIEDIGTGYTF.

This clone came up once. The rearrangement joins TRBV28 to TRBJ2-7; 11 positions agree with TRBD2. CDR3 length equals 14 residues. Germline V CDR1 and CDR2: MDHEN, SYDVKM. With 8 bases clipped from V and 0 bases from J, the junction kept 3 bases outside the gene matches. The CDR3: CASGTSGSSYEQYF. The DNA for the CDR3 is TGTGCCAGCGGAACTAGCGGGAGCTCCTACGAGCAGTACTTC. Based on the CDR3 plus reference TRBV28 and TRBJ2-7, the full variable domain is DVKVTQSSRYLVKRTGEKVFLECVQDMDHENMFWYRQDPGLGLRLIYFSYDVKMKEKGDIPEGYSVSREKKERFSLILESASTNQTSMYLCASGTSGSSYEQYFGPGTRLTVT.

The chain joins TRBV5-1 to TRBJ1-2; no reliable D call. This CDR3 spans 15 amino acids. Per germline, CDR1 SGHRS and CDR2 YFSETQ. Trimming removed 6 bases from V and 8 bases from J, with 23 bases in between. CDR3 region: CASTYIGSPSGGYTF. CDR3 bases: TGCGCCAGCACGTACATTGGATCTCCGTCGGGGGGCTACACCTTC. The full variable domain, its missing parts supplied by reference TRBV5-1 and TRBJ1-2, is KAGVTQTPRYLIKTRGQQVTLSCSPISGHRSVSWYQQTPGQGLQFLFEYFSETQRNKGNFPGRFSGRQFSNSRSEMNVSTLELGDSALYLCASTYIGSPSGGYTFGSGTRLTVV.

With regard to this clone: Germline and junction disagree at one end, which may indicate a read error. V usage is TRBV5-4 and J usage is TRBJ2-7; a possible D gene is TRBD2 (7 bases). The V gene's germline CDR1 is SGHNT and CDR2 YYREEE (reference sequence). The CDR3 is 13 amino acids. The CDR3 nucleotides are TGTGCCAGCACCTTGGGGGGGGCCAACGAGCAGTACTTC. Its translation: CASTLGGANEQYF.

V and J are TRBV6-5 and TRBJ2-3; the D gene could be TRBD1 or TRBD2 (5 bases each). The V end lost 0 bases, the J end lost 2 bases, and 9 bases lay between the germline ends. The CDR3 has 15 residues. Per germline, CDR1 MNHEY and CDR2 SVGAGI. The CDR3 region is CASSYSGAPTDTQYF. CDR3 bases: TGTGCCAGCAGTTACTCCGGGGCCCCCACAGATACGCAGTATTTT.

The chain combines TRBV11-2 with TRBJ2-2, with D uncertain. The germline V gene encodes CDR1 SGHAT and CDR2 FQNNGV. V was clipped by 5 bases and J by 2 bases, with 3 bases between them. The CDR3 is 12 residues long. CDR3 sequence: CASSPNTGELFF. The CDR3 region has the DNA TGTGCCAGCAGCCCAAACACCGGGGAGCTGTTTTTT.

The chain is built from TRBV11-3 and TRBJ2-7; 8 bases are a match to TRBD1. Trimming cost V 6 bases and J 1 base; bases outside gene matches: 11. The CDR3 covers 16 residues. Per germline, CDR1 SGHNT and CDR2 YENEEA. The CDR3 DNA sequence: TGTGCCAGCAGTGTCGGTGGGACAGGCCTTTCCTACGAGCAGTACTTC. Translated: CASSVGGTGLSYEQYF.

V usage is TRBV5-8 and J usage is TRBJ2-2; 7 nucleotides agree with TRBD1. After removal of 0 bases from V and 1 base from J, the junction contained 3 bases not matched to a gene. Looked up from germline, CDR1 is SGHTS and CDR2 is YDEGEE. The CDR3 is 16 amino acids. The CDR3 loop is CASSLGDRWNTGELFF. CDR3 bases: TGTGCCAGCAGCTTGGGGGACAGATGGAACACCGGGGAGCTGTTTTTT. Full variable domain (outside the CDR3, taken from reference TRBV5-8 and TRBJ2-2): EAGVTQSPTHLIKTRGQQATLRCSPISGHTSVYWYQQALGLGLQFLLWYDEGEERNRGNFPPRFSGRQFPNYSSELNVNALELEDSALYLCASSLGDRWNTGELFFGEGSRLTVL.

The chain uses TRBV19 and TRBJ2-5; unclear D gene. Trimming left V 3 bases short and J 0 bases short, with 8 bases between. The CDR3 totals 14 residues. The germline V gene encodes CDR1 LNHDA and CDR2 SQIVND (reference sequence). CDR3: CASSIASYQETQYF. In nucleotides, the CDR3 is TGTGCCAGTAGTATTGCGTCCTACCAAGAGACCCAGTACTTC.

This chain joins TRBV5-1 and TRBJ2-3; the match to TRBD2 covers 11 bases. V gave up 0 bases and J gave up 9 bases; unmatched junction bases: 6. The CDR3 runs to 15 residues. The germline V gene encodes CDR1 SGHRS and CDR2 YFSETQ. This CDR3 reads CASSLGSSGRQTQYF. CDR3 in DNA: TGCGCCAGCAGCTTGGGGTCTAGCGGGAGGCAGACGCAGTATTTT. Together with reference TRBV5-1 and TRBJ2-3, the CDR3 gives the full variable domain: KAGVTQTPRYLIKTRGQQVTLSCSPISGHRSVSWYQQTPGQGLQFLFEYFSETQRNKGNFPGRFSGRQFSNSRSEMNVSTLELGDSALYLCASSLGSSGRQTQYFGPGTRLTVL.

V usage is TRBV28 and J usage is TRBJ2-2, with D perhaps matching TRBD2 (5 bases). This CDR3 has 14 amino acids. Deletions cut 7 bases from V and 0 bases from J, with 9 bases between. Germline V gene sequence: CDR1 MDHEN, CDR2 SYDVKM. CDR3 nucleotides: TGTGCCAGCAATGAGGGCTCGAACACCGGGGAGCTGTTTTTT. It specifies CASNEGSNTGELFF.

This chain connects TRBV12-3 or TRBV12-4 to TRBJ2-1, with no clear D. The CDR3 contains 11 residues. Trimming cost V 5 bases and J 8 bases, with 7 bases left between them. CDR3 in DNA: TGTGCCAGCAGTCTCGAGCATGAGCAGTTCTTC. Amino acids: CASSLEHEQFF.

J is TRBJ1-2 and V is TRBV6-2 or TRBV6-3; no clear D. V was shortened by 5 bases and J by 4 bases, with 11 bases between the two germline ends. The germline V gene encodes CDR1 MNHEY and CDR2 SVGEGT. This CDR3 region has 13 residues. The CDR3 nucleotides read TGTGCCAGCAGTATGGACCCTCTCTATGGCTACACCTTC. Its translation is CASSMDPLYGYTF.

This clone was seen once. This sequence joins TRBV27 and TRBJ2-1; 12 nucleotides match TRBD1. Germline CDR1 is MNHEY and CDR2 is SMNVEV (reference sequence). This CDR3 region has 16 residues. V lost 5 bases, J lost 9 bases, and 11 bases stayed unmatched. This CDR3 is CASSHPRDRGRGEQFF. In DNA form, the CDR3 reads TGTGCCAGCAGTCACCCCCGGGACAGGGGGCGCGGTGAGCAGTTCTTC.

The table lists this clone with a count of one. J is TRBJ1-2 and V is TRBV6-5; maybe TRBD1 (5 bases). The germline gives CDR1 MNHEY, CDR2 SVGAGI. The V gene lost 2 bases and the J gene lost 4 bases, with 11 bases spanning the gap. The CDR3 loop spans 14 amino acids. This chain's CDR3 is CASSYADSLYGYTF. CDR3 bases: TGTGCCAGCAGTTACGCCGACAGCCTCTATGGCTACACCTTC.